This paragraph covers one TCR beta chain sequence. Its antigen is currently unknown. The PCR ran on 60 Vbeta and 13 Jbeta primers. The protocol was immunoSEQ multiplex PCR, while the TCRdb copy is restricted to in-frame clones and leaves out a portion. The sample gives approximately 95,000 clones, about 81% of which show up once; over 4% is in the top ten. The CDR3 sequence is 16 residues long. Trimming left V 0 bases short and J 5 bases short, with 16 bases between. Germline values: CDR1 SGHVS, CDR2 FQNEAQ. These data are taken from a study of cytomegalovirus exposure and HLA in healthy donors. General study results and limits: The HLA-A and HLA-B alleles of most subjects were reportedly predicted accurately from TCR beta sequences. DRB1 showed the most TCR associations and HLA-C the fewest in a later analysis, as rates varied by HLA locus. TCR beta chain V- and J-gene trimming was linked, in a later analysis, to a missense variant in DCLRE1C.

The sequencing input was PBMCs. J is TRBJ1-1 and V is TRBV7-8; maybe TRBD1 (6 bases). This TCR was sampled from a woman in her forties in good health and CMV-seropositive. The CDR3: CASSLALGGPGTEAFF. The CDR3 region has the DNA TGTGCCAGCAGCTTAGCTCTCGGGGGGCCGGGTACTGAAGCTTTCTTT.